The clone carrying this T cell receptor beta chain was detected only a few times. The antigen is not known. This specimen comes from a study of blood T cells in healthy people across ages. About the research overall: About one barcoded beta molecule per two T cells was the capture yield of template switching.

CDR3 length: 13 residues. Germline-derived CDR1 and CDR2 are DFQATT and SNEGSKA (reference sequence). The V end was cut by 5 bases, the J end by 3 bases, with 11 bases between. Next came a second PCR, run for about 7 to 12 cycles, which used a sample-barcoded 5' primer along with a J-beta primer mix. TCRdb re-analysed the 5' RACE reads in MiXCR, keeping a single row per CDR3 protein. The data contain 720,000 or so distinct CDR3 sequences, roughly 41% of them singletons. Findings of the study overall: For the donors, CMV status was unknown and possibly confounded expanded clonotype changes.

The source of this sequence is a man older than 75 in good health. The sequenced sample was blood. This chain connects TRBV20-1 to TRBJ1-5, with D possibly matching TRBD1 (5 bases). This CDR3 reads CSALRQNNQPQHF. Here the CDR3 DNA reads TGCAGTGCTCTTAGACAGAACAATCAGCCCCAGCATTTT.